This T cell receptor beta chain was sequenced for a study of T cells in Graves' hyperthyroidism and ophthalmopathy. Study findings and constraints: Model-based prediction identified ophthalmopathy a median roughly six months prior to its onset.

The investigators amplified TCR beta CDR3 regions from RNA transcripts. The HTBI primer set was used in a first-round RT-PCR of the TCR CDR3. In TCRdb, the multiplex PCR reads were re-called with MiXCR into one record per CDR3 protein. The sample lists a few hundred thousand distinct CDR3 sequences; around a sixth were seen once. Investigators excluded patients with uncontrolled infection, other autoimmune disease, pregnancy or lactation. This clonotype was observed a handful of times. Its antigen is unidentified. Material: blood. This clonotype originated in a woman in her twenties or thirties with Graves' hyperthyroidism.

CDR3 in DNA: TGTGCCAGCAGCTTAGGGGTCCCGGGACTAAACAGAACGCAGTATTTT. Encoded protein: CASSLGVPGLNRTQYF. The J gene is TRBJ2-3, the V gene TRBV7-9; 7 bases are a match to TRBD2. The trim removed 1 base at V and 9 bases at J, leaving 13 bases unmatched. The CDR3 is 16 amino acids. CDR1 and CDR2 (germline): SEHNR, FQNEAQ (reference sequence).